This TCR beta chain was captured in a study of OX40 agonist ivuxolimab in advanced cancers. Study-level information: At doses from 0.01 to 10 mg/kg, patients were given intravenous ivuxolimab every 2 weeks. Among those treated, three patients had partial responses, one with hepatocellular carcinoma and two with cutaneous melanoma.

Profiling relied on immunoSEQ multiplex PCR, and the TCRdb table lists in-frame clones only, not all of them. There are tens of thousands of clones in the sample; roughly nine tenths occur only once, and 5.5% to 6.5% lies in the top ten. Points from the study as a whole: Expanded clones were, on average, more numerous among CD8+ T cells than CD4+.

Germline loops: CDR1 MNHEY, CDR2 SMNVEV (reference sequence). The length of the CDR3 is 14 residues. The germline V and J ends were trimmed by 3 bases and 4 bases, with 12 bases remaining between them. Baseline was the first blood sampling point, followed by cycle 4 day 1 and cycle 7 day 1. Regarding this clone: Its antigen remains unidentified.

The J gene is TRBJ1-2, the V gene TRBV27; D unclear. The TCR was taken from an adult with an advanced solid tumor such as melanoma, head and neck, liver or kidney cancer. Sequenced here: CD4+ or CD8+ T cells sorted from blood, sampled in a trial of the OX40 agonist ivuxolimab. The CDR3 protein is CASSFSRTSYGYTF. The CDR3 DNA is TGTGCCAGCAGTTTTAGCAGGACTAGCTATGGCTACACCTTC.